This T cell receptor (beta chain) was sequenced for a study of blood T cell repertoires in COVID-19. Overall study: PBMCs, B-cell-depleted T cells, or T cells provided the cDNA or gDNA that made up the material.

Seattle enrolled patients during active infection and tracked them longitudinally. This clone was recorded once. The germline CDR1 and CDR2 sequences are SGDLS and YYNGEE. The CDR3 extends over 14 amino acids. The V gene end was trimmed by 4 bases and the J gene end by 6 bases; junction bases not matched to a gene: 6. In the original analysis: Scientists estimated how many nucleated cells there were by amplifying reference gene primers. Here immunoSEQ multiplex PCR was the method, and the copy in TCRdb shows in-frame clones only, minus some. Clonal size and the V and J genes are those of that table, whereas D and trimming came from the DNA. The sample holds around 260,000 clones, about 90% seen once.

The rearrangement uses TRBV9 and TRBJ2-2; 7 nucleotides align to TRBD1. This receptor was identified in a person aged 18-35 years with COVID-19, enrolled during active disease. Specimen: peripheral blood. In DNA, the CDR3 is TGTGCCAGCAGCCCCCGACAGGGTGCCGGGGAGCTGTTTTTT. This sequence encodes CASSPRQGAGELFF.